This T cell receptor (beta chain) was identified in a study of shared clonotypes between healthy human individuals. General study points: A handful of donors shared around 5.2% of their naive CD4 clonotypes.

Generated by immunoSEQ multiplex PCR, the TCRdb table keeps only in-frame clones and is missing some. The sample has 2.3 million or so clones, 90% to 95% seen once. The V end lost 1 base, the J end lost 5 bases, and 10 bases lay between the germline ends. The CDR3 runs to 14 residues. Donors, without exception, were Caucasian adults residing in Nashville, Tennessee. For this clone: The target antigen is unknown.

Sequenced input: naive CD4+ T cells from PBMCs. Sample subset: CD45RA+ positively selected. V and J are TRBV5-3 and TRBJ2-1, with D maybe TRBD2 (6 bases). TRBV5-3 is an open reading frame, and its role is uncertain. This receptor was identified in a man between 18 and 35 years old in good health. Some clones in this sample may be carry-over from other donors' samples. The CDR3: CARSLFPGDNEQFF. For the CDR3, the DNA is TGTGCCAGAAGCTTGTTCCCGGGGGACAATGAGCAGTTCTTC.